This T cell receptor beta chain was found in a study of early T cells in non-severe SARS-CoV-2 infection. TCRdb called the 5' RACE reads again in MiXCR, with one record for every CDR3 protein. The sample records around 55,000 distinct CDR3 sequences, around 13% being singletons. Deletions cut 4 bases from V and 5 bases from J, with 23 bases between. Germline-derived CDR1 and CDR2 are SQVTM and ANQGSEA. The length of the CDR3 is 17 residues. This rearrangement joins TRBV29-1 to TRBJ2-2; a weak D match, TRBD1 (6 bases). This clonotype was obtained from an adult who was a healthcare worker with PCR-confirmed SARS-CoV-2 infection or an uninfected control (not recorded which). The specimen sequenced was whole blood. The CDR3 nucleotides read TGCAGCGTTGGTCCTCCTGGGGGCTACAGCAGGACCGGGGAGCTGTTTTTT. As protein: CSVGPPGGYSRTGELFF.